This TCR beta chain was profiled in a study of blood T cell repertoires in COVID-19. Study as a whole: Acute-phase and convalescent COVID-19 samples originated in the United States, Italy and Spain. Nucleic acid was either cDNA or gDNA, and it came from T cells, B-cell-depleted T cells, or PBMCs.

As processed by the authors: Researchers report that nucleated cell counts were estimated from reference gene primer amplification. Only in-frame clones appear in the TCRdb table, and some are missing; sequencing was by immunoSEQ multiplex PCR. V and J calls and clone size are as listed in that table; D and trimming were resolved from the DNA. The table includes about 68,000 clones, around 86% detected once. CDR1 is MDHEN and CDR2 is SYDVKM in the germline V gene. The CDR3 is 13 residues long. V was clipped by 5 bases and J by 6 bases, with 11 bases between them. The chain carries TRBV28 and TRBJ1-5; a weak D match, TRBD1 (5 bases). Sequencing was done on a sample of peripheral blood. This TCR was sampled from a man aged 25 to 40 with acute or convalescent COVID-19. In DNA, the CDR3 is TGTGCCAGCAGTATAGGGGTGGGTCAGCCCCAGCATTTT. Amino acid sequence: CASSIGVGQPQHF.